These 18 T cell receptor beta chains came from one sample sequenced in a study of beta chain features in type 1 diabetes. Study-level points and caveats: Moderate but significant shortening of TCRB CDR3s was recorded in all four CD4+ subsets from Type 1 diabetes patients.

Antigens of these TCRs are unknown. Of the isolated RNA, all was reverse transcribed, and so the sequenced material was expressed TCRB transcripts. The assay was immunoSEQ multiplex PCR, and TCRdb's table has in-frame clones only and misses some. In the table there are hundreds of thousands of clones, about an eighth of which are singletons. What was sequenced was naive CD4+ T cells from blood. The receptors here all came from a man younger than 35 with type 1 diabetes.

V is TRBV7-2 and J is TRBJ2-5, with 13 bases aligning to TRBD2. The CDR3 totals 16 residues. Looked up from germline, CDR1 is SGHTA and CDR2 is FQGNSA. Germline trimming cut 3 bases from V and 5 bases from J; bases unmatched to any gene: 6. Here the CDR3 reads CASSFFGLAGEETQYF. CDR3 DNA: TGTGCCAGCAGCTTTTTTGGACTAGCGGGGGAGGAGACCCAGTACTTC.

The chain couples TRBV19 to TRBJ1-6; a possible D gene is TRBD1 (6 bases). The CDR3 is 14 amino acids. Trimming pared 7 bases from V and 9 bases from J, leaving 16 bases between. Germline V lookup: CDR1 LNHDA, CDR2 SQIVND (reference sequence). CDR3 in DNA: TGTGCCAGTACTCCGCAGGGGACCGGTTCACCCCTCCACTTT. Its protein is CASTPQGTGSPLHF.

For this clone: The identical CDR3 is also encoded by other nucleotide sequences in the sample. The genes are TRBV14 and TRBJ2-1; D is uncertain. The V and J ends lost 4 bases and 0 bases respectively, with 10 bases between them. Germline CDR1 is SGHDN and CDR2 is FVKESK. The CDR3 contains 15 residues. CDR3 protein: CASSPLRSSYNEQFF. The CDR3 DNA sequence: TGTGCCAGCAGCCCCCTTCGGAGCTCCTACAATGAGCAGTTCTTC. Full variable domain (missing parts from reference TRBV14 and TRBJ2-1): EAGVTQFPSHSVIEKGQTVTLRCDPISGHDNLYWYRRVMGKEIKFLLHFVKESKQDESGMPNNRFLAERTGGTYSTLKVQPAELEDSGVYFCASSPLRSSYNEQFFGPGTRLTVL.

This clone has only a few counts. The chain is built from TRBV18 and TRBJ1-4; D remains unclear. Trimming stripped 3 bases from V and 8 bases from J, with 13 bases between. CDR3 length equals 14 residues. Germline lookup yields CDR1 KGHSH and CDR2 LQKENI. CDR3 residues: CASSPSALDEKLFF. For the CDR3, the DNA is TGTGCCAGCTCACCTTCGGCTCTGGACGAAAAACTGTTTTTT.

The CDR3 nucleotides read TGTGCCAGCAGCACTATACAGGGCAATCAGCCCCAGCATTTT. Its translation: CASSTIQGNQPQHF. The genes are TRBV5-6 and TRBJ1-5, with D possibly TRBD1 on 5 matching bases. Germline CDR1 SGHDT, CDR2 YYEEEE. The CDR3 is 14 amino acids. Trimming stripped 4 bases from V and 2 bases from J, with 10 bases between. The full variable domain, with the rest looked up from reference TRBV5-6 and TRBJ1-5, is DAGVTQSPTHLIKTRGQQVTLRCSPKSGHDTVSWYQQALGQGPQFIFQYYEEEERQRGNFPDRFSGHQFPNYSSELNVNALLLGDSALYLCASSTIQGNQPQHFGDGTRLSIL.

The chain employs TRBV5-1 and TRBJ2-1, with D uncertain. Germline CDR1 is SGHRS and CDR2 is YFSETQ. Trimming shortened V by 5 bases and J by 6 bases, and 15 bases separated the two germline ends. The CDR3 is 14 residues long. CDR3 sequence (DNA): TGCGCCAGCAGAAAGGAATTAGGTAGCAATGAGCAGTTCTTC. Protein: CASRKELGSNEQFF.

This clone was counted between two and nine times. The chain recombines TRBV30 with TRBJ1-6, with unresolved D. V lost 7 bases and J 6 bases, leaving 13 bases between the germline ends. Looked up from germline, CDR1 is GTSNPN and CDR2 is SVGIG (reference sequence). The CDR3 is 13 amino acids. The CDR3 loop reads CALRLLLNSPLHF. The CDR3 region has the DNA TGTGCCTTGAGGCTCCTACTTAATTCACCCCTCCACTTT.

The V and J genes are TRBV6-5 and TRBJ2-1; perhaps TRBD2 as D (6 bases). The CDR3 is 13 residues long. Germline assignment: CDR1 MNHEY and CDR2 SVGAGI. This CDR3 is CGVRGSSYNEQFF. DNA of the CDR3: TGTGGAGTTCGGGGGAGCTCCTACAATGAGCAGTTCTTC.

This chain connects TRBV25-1 to TRBJ1-2, with 8 bases that match TRBD1. The length of the CDR3 is 15 residues. V shed 4 bases, J shed 4 bases, and the junction held 8 bases outside the gene matches. Germline V gene sequence: CDR1 MGHDK, CDR2 SYGVNS. In DNA, the CDR3 is TGTGCCAGCAGTGTAAAGGGACAGGCGGTCTATGGCTACACCTTC. As protein: CASSVKGQAVYGYTF.

This clone has a handful of counts. CDR3 DNA: TGTAGGGACACTGAAGCTTTCTTT. Protein: CRDTEAFF. V is TRBV28 and J is TRBJ1-1, with D hard to call. Germline-derived CDR1 and CDR2 are MDHEN and SYDVKM. This CDR3 has 8 amino acids.

In its sample, this clone was seen a few times. The chain combines TRBV5-4 with TRBJ2-3; 8 bases agree with TRBD2. Trimming took 5 bases from V and 1 from J; bases not matched to a gene: 15. CDR3 length equals 18 residues. CDR1 SGHNT and CDR2 YYREEE come from the germline V gene (reference sequence). This CDR3 is CASRTGGSVTGRTDTQYF. CDR3 nucleotide sequence: TGTGCCAGCAGGACGGGGGGGTCGGTGACAGGCCGCACAGATACGCAGTATTTT.

This clone showed up just a few times. This chain connects TRBV7-9 to TRBJ1-2; D is ambiguous. From germline, CDR1 is SEHNR and CDR2 FQNEAQ (reference sequence). V was trimmed by 5 bases and J by 7 bases, leaving 11 bases between them. The CDR3 is 12 amino acids. Here the CDR3 reads CASSLPLIGYTF. In DNA form, the CDR3 reads TGTGCCAGCAGCCTACCTTTAATTGGCTACACCTTC.

The chain joins TRBV5-6 to TRBJ2-4, with a weak D call TRBD2 (5 bases). Trimming stripped 1 base from V and 6 bases from J, with 11 bases between. CDR3 length: 14 residues. The germline V gene has CDR1 SGHDT and CDR2 YYEEEE. CDR3 residues: CASSLNGVVNIQYF. The DNA for the CDR3 is TGTGCCAGCAGCTTGAACGGGGTGGTAAACATTCAGTACTTC.

The chain links TRBV15 to TRBJ2-5, with D perhaps given as TRBD1 or TRBD2 (5 bases each). The CDR3 loop spans 14 amino acids. Germline CDR1 LNHNV, CDR2 YYDKDF (reference sequence). Deletions cut 0 bases from V and 4 bases from J, with 9 bases between. The chain's CDR3 is CATSREGDGETQYF. CDR3 DNA sequence: TGTGCCACCAGCAGAGAGGGGGACGGAGAGACCCAGTACTTC.

The chain is built from TRBV5-1 and TRBJ1-1, with D unclear. V gave up 1 base and J gave up 5 bases, with 9 bases separating them. This CDR3 is 13 amino acids long. The germline V gene encodes CDR1 SGHRS and CDR2 YFSETQ. The chain's CDR3 is CASSLNGETEAFF. Here the CDR3 DNA reads TGCGCCAGCAGCTTGAATGGGGAAACTGAAGCTTTCTTT.

This clone has a handful of counts. This sequence joins TRBV10-3 and TRBJ2-7; 10 positions agree with TRBD2. CDR3 length: 15 amino acids. CDR1 and CDR2 from the germline V gene are ENHRY and SYGVKD. Germline trimming cut 2 bases from V and 3 bases from J; bases unmatched to any gene: 4. The CDR3 sequence: CAISEVGTSVYEQYF. The CDR3 DNA reads TGTGCCATCAGTGAGGTCGGGACTAGCGTCTACGAGCAGTACTTC.

The V and J genes are TRBV30 and TRBJ2-3; D is ambiguous. V lost 0 bases and J 4 bases, leaving 5 bases between the germline ends. The CDR3 covers 12 residues. Germline V gives CDR1 GTSNPN, CDR2 SVGIG (reference sequence). The CDR3 sequence is CAWSVGPDTQYF. In DNA form, the CDR3 reads TGTGCCTGGAGTGTAGGCCCAGATACGCAGTATTTT.

This clone was recorded a few times. The gene calls are TRBV14 and TRBJ2-2; TRBD1 agrees at 7 bases. This CDR3 is 16 amino acids long. Germline CDR1 is SGHDN and CDR2 is FVKESK. The ends lost 6 bases at V and 6 bases at J; junction bases unmatched: 13. The CDR3 nucleotides are TGTGCCAGCAGGCCCCGTGGGACAGTCGTCCCCGGGGAGCTGTTTTTT. Translation gives CASRPRGTVVPGELFF.